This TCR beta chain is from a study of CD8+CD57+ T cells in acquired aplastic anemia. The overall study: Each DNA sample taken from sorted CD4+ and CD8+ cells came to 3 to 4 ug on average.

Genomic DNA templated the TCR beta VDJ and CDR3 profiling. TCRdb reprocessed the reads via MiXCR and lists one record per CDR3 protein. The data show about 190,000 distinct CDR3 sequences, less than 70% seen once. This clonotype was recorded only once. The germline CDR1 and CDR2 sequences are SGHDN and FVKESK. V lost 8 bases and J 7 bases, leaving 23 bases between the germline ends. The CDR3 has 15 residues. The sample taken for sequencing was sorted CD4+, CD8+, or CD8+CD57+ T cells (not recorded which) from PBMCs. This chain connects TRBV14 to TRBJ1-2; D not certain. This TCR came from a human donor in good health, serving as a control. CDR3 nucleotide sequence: TGTGCCAGCTCACCACCGACCACCCGGCGAAGTGGCTACACCTTC. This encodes CASSPPTTRRSGYTF.